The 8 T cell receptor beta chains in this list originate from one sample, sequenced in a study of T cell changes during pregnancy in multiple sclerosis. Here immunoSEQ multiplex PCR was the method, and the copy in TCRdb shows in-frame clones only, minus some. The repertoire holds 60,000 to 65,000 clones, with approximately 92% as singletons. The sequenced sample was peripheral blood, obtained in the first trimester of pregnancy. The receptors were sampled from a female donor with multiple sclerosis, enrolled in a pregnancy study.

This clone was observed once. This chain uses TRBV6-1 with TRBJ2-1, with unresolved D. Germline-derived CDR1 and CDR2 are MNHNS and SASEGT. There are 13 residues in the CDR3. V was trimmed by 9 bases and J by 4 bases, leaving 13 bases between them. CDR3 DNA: TGTGCCAGTTTTAAGAGCAATTACAATGAGCAGTTCTTC. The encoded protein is CASFKSNYNEQFF.

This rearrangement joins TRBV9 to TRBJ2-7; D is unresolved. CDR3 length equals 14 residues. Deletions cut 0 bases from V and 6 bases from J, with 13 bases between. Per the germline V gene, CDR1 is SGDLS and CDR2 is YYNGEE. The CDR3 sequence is CASSVGSSPGEQYF. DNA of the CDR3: TGTGCCAGCAGCGTAGGATCCAGTCCGGGCGAGCAGTACTTC.

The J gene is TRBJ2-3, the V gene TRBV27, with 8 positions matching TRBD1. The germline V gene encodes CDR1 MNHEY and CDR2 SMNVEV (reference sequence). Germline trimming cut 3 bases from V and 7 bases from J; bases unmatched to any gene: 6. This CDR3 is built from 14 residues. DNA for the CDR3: TGTGCCAGCAGTTTGGGACAGGCGTCCTATACGCAGTATTTT. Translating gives CASSLGQASYTQYF.

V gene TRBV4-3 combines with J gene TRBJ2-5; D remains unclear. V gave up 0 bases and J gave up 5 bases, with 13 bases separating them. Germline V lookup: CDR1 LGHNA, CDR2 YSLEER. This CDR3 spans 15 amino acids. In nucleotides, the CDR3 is TGCGCCAGCAGCCAAGATCGTTTGCTCGGGGAGACCCAGTACTTC. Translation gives CASSQDRLLGETQYF.

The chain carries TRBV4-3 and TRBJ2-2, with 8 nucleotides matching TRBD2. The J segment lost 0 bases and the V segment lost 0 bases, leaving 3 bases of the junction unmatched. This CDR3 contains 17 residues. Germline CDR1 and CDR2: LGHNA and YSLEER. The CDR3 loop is CASSQDRGLANTGELFF. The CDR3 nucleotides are TGCGCCAGCAGCCAAGATCGGGGACTAGCGAACACCGGGGAGCTGTTTTTT.

The CDR3 is CASRNREMNTEAFF. The CDR3 DNA is TGTGCCAGTAGGAACAGGGAAATGAACACTGAAGCTTTCTTT. This rearrangement joins TRBV19 to TRBJ1-1; perhaps TRBD1 as D (6 bases). Germline CDR1 and CDR2: LNHDA and SQIVND (reference sequence). Trimming took off 6 bases at V and 0 bases at J, with 11 bases between the two ends. CDR3 size: 14 residues.

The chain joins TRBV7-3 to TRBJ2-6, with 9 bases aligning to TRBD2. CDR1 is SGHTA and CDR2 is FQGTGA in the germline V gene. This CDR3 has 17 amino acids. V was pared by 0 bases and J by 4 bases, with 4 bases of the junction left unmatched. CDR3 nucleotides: TGTGCCAGCAGCTTAACTAGCGGGAGATCCGGGGCCAACGTCCTGACTTTC. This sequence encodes CASSLTSGRSGANVLTF.

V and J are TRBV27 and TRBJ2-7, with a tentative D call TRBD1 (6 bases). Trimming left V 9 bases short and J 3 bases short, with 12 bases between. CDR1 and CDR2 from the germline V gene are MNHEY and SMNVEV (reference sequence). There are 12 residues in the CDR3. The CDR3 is CASRDTYYEQYF. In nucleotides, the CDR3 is TGTGCCAGTCGGGACACCTACTACGAGCAGTACTTC.